Shown below are 8 T cell receptor beta chains from a single sample sequenced in a study of cytomegalovirus exposure and HLA in healthy donors. It was with 60 Vbeta and 13 Jbeta primers that the PCR ran. TCRdb keeps only in-frame clones here, not all; method: immunoSEQ multiplex PCR. The sample contains about 190,000 clones, 81% of which appear only once. Specimen: PBMCs. Receptor source: a man younger than 30 in good health and CMV-seronegative.

CDR3 protein: CASSLSGSHYNEQFF. The CDR3 DNA follows: TGTGCCAGCAGCCTAAGCGGGAGTCACTACAATGAGCAGTTCTTC. The chain is built from TRBV7-3 and TRBJ2-1; 8 bases are a match to TRBD2. The germline V gene has CDR1 SGHTA and CDR2 FQGTGA. The CDR3 runs to 15 residues. The V and J ends lost 5 bases and 3 bases, in that order; junction bases with no gene match: 6.

The rearrangement joins TRBV7-2 to TRBJ1-2, with 9 nucleotides matching TRBD1. This CDR3 region has 14 residues. With V trimmed by 4 bases and J by 3 bases, 3 bases remained unmatched. Germline V gives CDR1 SGHTA, CDR2 FQGNSA. The CDR3 spells CASSSRQGDYGYTF. For the CDR3, the DNA is TGTGCCAGCAGCTCTAGACAGGGGGACTATGGCTACACCTTC.

This clone was counted once. The V and J genes are TRBV4-3 and TRBJ1-5; no clear D. This CDR3 is built from 15 residues. The germline V gene encodes CDR1 LGHNA and CDR2 YSLEER. Trimming took 1 base from V and 5 from J, leaving 12 bases between them. Written as DNA, the CDR3 is TGCGCCAGCAGCCAAGGTGCGGGAGGGCATCAGCCCCAGCATTTT. Translating it yields CASSQGAGGHQPQHF.

J is TRBJ1-5 and V is TRBV7-2, with D unresolved. Germline values: CDR1 SGHTA, CDR2 FQGNSA. V was shortened by 2 bases and J by 5 bases, with 13 bases between the two germline ends. This CDR3 region has 15 residues. CDR3 coding DNA: TGTGCCAGCAGCTTAACACTATTCCTAGATCAGCCCCAGCATTTT. Translation gives CASSLTLFLDQPQHF.

V gene TRBV4-3 combines with J gene TRBJ2-3; 8 bases agree with TRBD2. The germline gives CDR1 LGHNA, CDR2 YSLEER. The CDR3 is 16 amino acids. The junction had 7 bases not matched to a gene; V was cut back by 0 bases and J by 5 bases. The CDR3 DNA sequence: TGCGCCAGCAGCCAAGAGATTGGCGGGGGGATAGATACGCAGTATTTT. Translation gives CASSQEIGGGIDTQYF.

The genes are TRBV5-4 and TRBJ2-1; 9 nucleotides align to TRBD1. The CDR3 contains 15 residues. V trimming: 4 bases; J trimming: 2 bases; junction bases outside the gene matches: 4. Per germline, CDR1 SGHNT and CDR2 YYREEE (reference sequence). CDR3 sequence: CASSTGQGTYNEQFF. CDR3 sequence (DNA): TGTGCCAGCAGCACAGGACAGGGGACCTACAATGAGCAGTTCTTC.

The rearrangement joins TRBV27 to TRBJ2-5; a possible D gene is TRBD1 (6 bases). This CDR3 has 14 residues. Germline-derived CDR1 and CDR2 are MNHEY and SMNVEV (reference sequence). V was cut by 4 bases and J by 5 bases, with 14 bases left in between. The CDR3 loop reads CASSYLGGRETQYF. CDR3 sequence (DNA): TGTGCCAGCAGTTACCTAGGGGGAAGGGAGACCCAGTACTTC.

Worth noting for this clone: The identical CDR3 is also encoded by other nucleotide sequences in the sample. The chain joins TRBV9 to TRBJ1-2; the D is unclear. Germline CDR1 is SGDLS and CDR2 is YYNGEE. The CDR3 loop spans 14 amino acids. V was trimmed by 0 bases and J by 4 bases, leaving 10 bases between them. The CDR3 region has the DNA TGTGCCAGCAGCGTAGACTCAGGAATCTATGGCTACACCTTC. Its translation is CASSVDSGIYGYTF.